Following are 18 T cell receptor beta chains from one sample sequenced in a study of identical twins. TCRdb passed the 5' RACE reads through MiXCR, listing each CDR3 protein once. The table lists about 890,000 distinct CDR3 sequences, 9% to 15% of them singletons. The same data also contributed to another study, on yellow fever vaccine responses in identical twins.

Sequencing was done on a sample of PBMCs. Source of these receptors: a woman in her late teens or twenties in good health.

This chain joins TRBV28 and TRBJ1-5; no definite D call. V dropped 3 bases and J dropped 7 bases, with 16 bases sitting between them. The germline V gene has CDR1 MDHEN and CDR2 SYDVKM. The CDR3 totals 15 residues. CDR3 coding DNA: TGTGCCAGCAGTTTGGGTGACCTGAGCATCCAGCCCCAGCATTTT. Its protein product is CASSLGDLSIQPQHF.

The chain uses TRBV29-1 and TRBJ2-2; D may be TRBD2 (6 bases). The germline V gene encodes CDR1 SQVTM and CDR2 ANQGSEA. The V end lost 0 bases, the J end lost 5 bases, and 16 bases lay between the germline ends. The CDR3 consists of 16 residues. Here the CDR3 DNA reads TGCAGCGTTGAAGATCTGGGGGGAGGTCGTACCGGGGAGCTGTTTTTT. Its translation is CSVEDLGGGRTGELFF.

This chain uses TRBV7-6 with TRBJ2-5, with 10 bases aligning to TRBD2. With V trimmed by 2 bases and J by 1 base, 7 bases remained unmatched. This CDR3 spans 17 amino acids. Germline values: CDR1 SGHVS, CDR2 FNYEAQ. The chain's CDR3 is CASSLLLAGNIQETQYF. CDR3 nucleotides: TGTGCCAGCAGCTTATTACTAGCGGGGAACATCCAAGAGACCCAGTACTTC.

This chain's CDR3 is CASRHTAEQFF. CDR3 nucleotides: TGTGCCAGCAGACATACAGCAGAGCAGTTCTTC. The gene calls are TRBV5-6 and TRBJ2-1; D gene unclear. Germline CDR1 and CDR2: SGHDT and YYEEEE. This CDR3 comprises 11 residues. V dropped 5 bases and J dropped 10 bases, with 10 bases sitting between them.

This sequence joins TRBV10-3 and TRBJ2-6; a possible D gene is TRBD1 (5 bases). This CDR3 comprises 16 residues. Germline CDR1 ENHRY, CDR2 SYGVKD. V dropped 3 bases and J dropped 2 bases, with 11 bases sitting between them. CDR3 coding DNA: TGTGCCATCAGTGACCCCAGGGAACCTGGGGCCAACGTCCTGACTTTC. It translates to CAISDPREPGANVLTF.

This clonotype was detected ten times or more. The chain has TRBV20-1 and TRBJ2-5; TRBD1 agrees at 7 bases. V was clipped by 6 bases and J by 4 bases; unmatched bases: 5. The CDR3 covers 12 residues. Germline V lookup: CDR1 DFQATT, CDR2 SNEGSKA (reference sequence). The chain's CDR3 is CSAKGARETQYF. CDR3 nucleotides: TGCAGTGCCAAGGGGGCTCGAGAGACCCAGTACTTC.

This clonotype came up a few times. The chain is built from TRBV3-1 and TRBJ1-6, with D hard to call. CDR1 and CDR2 (germline): LGHDT, YNNKEL (reference sequence). The CDR3 consists of 17 residues. V gave up 0 bases and J gave up 8 bases, with 17 bases separating them. DNA for the CDR3: TGTGCCAGCAGCCAAGAAGTACGACCCTTTAGGGATTCACCCCTCCACTTT. Residues: CASSQEVRPFRDSPLHF.

This clonotype was observed a few times. The chain links TRBV9 to TRBJ2-3, with a possible D match to TRBD2 (6 bases). The V and J ends lost 0 bases and 6 bases respectively, with 8 bases between them. The length of the CDR3 is 13 residues. Germline lookup yields CDR1 SGDLS and CDR2 YYNGEE. This CDR3 reads CASSVGTSDTQYF. CDR3 nucleotide sequence: TGTGCCAGCAGCGTAGGCACTAGCGATACGCAGTATTTT.

The chain has TRBV25-1 and TRBJ2-3, with D possibly matching TRBD2 (5 bases). The CDR3 spans 15 residues. V lost 1 base and J lost 2, with 10 bases in between. Per the germline V gene, CDR1 is MGHDK and CDR2 is SYGVNS. The CDR3 reads CASSESRGNTDTQYF. The CDR3 DNA is TGTGCCAGCAGTGAATCCCGGGGTAACACAGATACGCAGTATTTT.

This clonotype showed up many times. This sequence joins TRBV29-1 and TRBJ2-1, with TRBD1 identical over 10 bases. Trimming cost V 6 bases and J 2 bases; bases outside gene matches: 4. Germline CDR1 is SQVTM and CDR2 is ANQGSEA. The CDR3 runs to 14 residues. CDR3 amino acids: CSVSDRGTYNEQFF. CDR3 DNA: TGCAGCGTCTCGGACAGGGGGACCTACAATGAGCAGTTCTTC.

This chain joins TRBV7-8 and TRBJ2-1; D uncertain. CDR1 SGHVS and CDR2 FQNEAQ come from the germline V gene. This CDR3 contains 16 residues. V shed 5 bases and J shed 1 base, with 15 bases lying between them. This CDR3 is CASSPRTPASYNEQFF. The DNA of the CDR3 is TGTGCCAGCAGCCCACGAACCCCGGCGTCCTACAATGAGCAGTTCTTC.

This clonotype was seen more than once but under ten times. V gene TRBV13 combines with J gene TRBJ2-2; possible D gene TRBD1, 7 bases. The CDR3 consists of 17 residues. The V gene's germline CDR1 is PRHDT and CDR2 FYEKMQ (reference sequence). V was cut by 4 bases and J by 1 base, with 16 bases left in between. The CDR3 nucleotides read TGTGCCAGCAGCTCCAGGGGGGATGGTGGGAACACCGGGGAGCTGTTTTTT. As protein: CASSSRGDGGNTGELFF.

This clonotype was recorded many times. The rearrangement joins TRBV4-1 to TRBJ1-1; TRBD1 aligns across 8 bases. Trimming cost V 0 bases and J 4 bases; bases outside gene matches: 4. Germline assignment: CDR1 MGHRA and CDR2 YSYEKL. The CDR3 runs to 15 residues. DNA of the CDR3: TGCGCCAGCAGCCAAGATTCAGGGGGCCGCACTGAAGCTTTCTTT. This codes for CASSQDSGGRTEAFF.

This chain connects TRBV11-2 to TRBJ2-1; TRBD2 might be the D (6 bases). Germline V gives CDR1 SGHAT, CDR2 FQNNGV. Between the trimmed V and J ends, which lost 1 base and 5 bases, there was a span of 21 bases. The CDR3 runs 18 residues. The CDR3 sequence: CASSLGGGAPPEHNEQFF. DNA of the CDR3: TGTGCCAGCAGCTTAGGCGGCGGGGCCCCACCGGAACACAATGAGCAGTTCTTC. Complete variable domain (other parts from reference TRBV11-2 and TRBJ2-1): EAGVAQSPRYKIIEKRQSVAFWCNPISGHATLYWYQQILGQGPKLLIQFQNNGVVDDSQLPKDRFSAERLKGVDSTLKIQPAKLEDSAVYLCASSLGGGAPPEHNEQFFGPGTRLTVL.

This clonotype was seen many times. The chain joins TRBV10-3 to TRBJ1-6; no clear D gene. V shed 0 bases and J shed 7 bases, with 7 bases lying between them. There are 14 residues in the CDR3. Germline assignment: CDR1 ENHRY and CDR2 SYGVKD. The CDR3 here is CAISESRENSPLHF. DNA of the CDR3: TGTGCCATCAGTGAGTCTAGGGAGAATTCACCCCTCCACTTT.

V usage is TRBV12-3 or TRBV12-4 and J usage is TRBJ2-1; D is possibly TRBD2 (7 bases). The CDR3 is 14 amino acids. Trimming cost V 6 bases and J 6 bases, with 15 bases left between them. In nucleotides, the CDR3 is TGTGCCAGCAGGTGGCAGGGGAGGGGCAATGAGCAGTTCTTC. Protein product: CASRWQGRGNEQFF.

The rearrangement links TRBV15 to TRBJ2-4; D uncertain. Trimming left V 2 bases short and J 3 bases short, with 2 bases between. This CDR3 region has 12 residues. Germline-derived CDR1 and CDR2 are LNHNV and YYDKDF (reference sequence). CDR3 coding DNA: TGTGCCACCAGCAGATTCAAAAACATTCAGTACTTC. This sequence encodes CATSRFKNIQYF.

This clonotype was counted a few times. V gene TRBV10-3 combines with J gene TRBJ2-7, with 7 bases matching TRBD1. The junction had 3 bases not matched to a gene; V was cut back by 4 bases and J by 6 bases. The CDR3 consists of 12 residues. Looked up from germline, CDR1 is ENHRY and CDR2 is SYGVKD. CDR3 nucleotides: TGTGCCATCAGTGGACAGGGAACCGAGCAGTACGTC. The encoded protein is CAISGQGTEQYV.